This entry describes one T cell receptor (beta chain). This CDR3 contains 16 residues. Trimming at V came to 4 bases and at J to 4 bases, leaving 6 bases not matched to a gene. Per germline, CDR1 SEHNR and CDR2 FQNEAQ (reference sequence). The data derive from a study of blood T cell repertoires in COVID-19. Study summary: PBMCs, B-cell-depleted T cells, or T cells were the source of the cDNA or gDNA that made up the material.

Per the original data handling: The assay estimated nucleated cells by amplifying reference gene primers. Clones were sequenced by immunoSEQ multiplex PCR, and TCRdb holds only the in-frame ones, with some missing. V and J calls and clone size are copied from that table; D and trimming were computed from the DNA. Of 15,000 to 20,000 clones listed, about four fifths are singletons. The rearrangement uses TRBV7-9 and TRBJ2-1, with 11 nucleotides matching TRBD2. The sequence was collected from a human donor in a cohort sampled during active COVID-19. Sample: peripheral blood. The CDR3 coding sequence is TGTGCCAGCAGCTATCTAGCGGGAGGACCGTACAATGAGCAGTTCTTC. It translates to CASSYLAGGPYNEQFF.